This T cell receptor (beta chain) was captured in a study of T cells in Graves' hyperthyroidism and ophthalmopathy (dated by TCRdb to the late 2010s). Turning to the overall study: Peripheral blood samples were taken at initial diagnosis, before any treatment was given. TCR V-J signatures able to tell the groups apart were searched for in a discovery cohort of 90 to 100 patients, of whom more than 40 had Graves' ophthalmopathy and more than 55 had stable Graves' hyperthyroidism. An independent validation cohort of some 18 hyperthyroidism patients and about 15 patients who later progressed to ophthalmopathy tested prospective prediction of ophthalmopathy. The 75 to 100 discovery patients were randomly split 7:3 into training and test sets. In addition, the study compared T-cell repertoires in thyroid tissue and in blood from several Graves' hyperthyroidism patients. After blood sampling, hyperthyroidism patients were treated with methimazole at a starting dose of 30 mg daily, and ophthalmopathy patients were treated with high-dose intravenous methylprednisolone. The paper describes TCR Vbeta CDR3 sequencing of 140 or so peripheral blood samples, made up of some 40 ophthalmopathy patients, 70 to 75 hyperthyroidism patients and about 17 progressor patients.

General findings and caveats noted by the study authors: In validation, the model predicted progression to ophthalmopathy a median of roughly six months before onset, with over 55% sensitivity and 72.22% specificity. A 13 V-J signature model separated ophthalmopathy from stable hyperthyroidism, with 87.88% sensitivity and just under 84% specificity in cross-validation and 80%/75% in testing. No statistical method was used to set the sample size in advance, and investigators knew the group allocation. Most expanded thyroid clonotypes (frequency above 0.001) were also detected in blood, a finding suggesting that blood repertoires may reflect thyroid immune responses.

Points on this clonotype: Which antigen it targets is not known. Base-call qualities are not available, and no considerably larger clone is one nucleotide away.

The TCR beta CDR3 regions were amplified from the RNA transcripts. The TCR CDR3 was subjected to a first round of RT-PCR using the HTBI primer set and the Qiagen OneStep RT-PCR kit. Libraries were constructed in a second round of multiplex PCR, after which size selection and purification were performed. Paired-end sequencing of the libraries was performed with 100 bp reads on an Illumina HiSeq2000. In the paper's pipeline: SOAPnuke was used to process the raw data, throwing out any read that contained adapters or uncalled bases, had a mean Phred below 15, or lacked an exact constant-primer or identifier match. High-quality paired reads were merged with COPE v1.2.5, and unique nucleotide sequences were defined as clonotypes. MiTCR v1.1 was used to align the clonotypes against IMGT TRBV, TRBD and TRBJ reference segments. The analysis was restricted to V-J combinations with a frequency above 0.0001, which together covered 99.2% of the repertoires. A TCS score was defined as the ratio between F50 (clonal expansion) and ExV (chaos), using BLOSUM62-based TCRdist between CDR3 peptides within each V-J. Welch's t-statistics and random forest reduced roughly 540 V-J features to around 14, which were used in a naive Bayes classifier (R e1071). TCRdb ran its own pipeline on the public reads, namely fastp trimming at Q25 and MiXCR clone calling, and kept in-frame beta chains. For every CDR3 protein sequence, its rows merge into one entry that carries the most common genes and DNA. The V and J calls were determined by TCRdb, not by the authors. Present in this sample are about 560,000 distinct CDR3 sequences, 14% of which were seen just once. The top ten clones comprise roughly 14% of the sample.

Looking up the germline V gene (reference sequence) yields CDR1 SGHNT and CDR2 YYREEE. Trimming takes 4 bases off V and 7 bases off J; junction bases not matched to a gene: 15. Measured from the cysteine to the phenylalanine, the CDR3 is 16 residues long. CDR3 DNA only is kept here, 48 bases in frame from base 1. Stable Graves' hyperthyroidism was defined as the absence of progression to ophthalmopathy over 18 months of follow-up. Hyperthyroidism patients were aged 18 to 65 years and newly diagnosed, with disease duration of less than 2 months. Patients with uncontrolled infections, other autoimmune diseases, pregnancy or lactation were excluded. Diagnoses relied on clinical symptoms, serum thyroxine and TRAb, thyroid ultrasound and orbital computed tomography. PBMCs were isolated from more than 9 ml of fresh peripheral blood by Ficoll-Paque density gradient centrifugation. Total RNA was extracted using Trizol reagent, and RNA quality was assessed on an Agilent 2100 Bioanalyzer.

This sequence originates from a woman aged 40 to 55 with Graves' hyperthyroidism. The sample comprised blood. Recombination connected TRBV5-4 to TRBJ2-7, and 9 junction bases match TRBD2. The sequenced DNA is TGTGCCAGCAGCCCGGGGACTAGCTCAGGACGGGGGGAGCAGTACTTC. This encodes CASSPGTSSGRGEQYF.